This T cell receptor beta chain was observed in a study of healthy donors' naive CD4 and CD8 T cells (dated by TCRdb to the mid-2010s). Study-level background: Donors were chosen to span three age groups (20-25, 40-50 and 60-70 years, six or seven each), with mean age roughly 47 and half female. For TCR alpha, a new primer set covering all functional IMGT alpha gene variants was designed, and the rest of the protocol matched the beta-chain workflow. The donors were HLA-typed by sequencing at HLA-A, -B, -C, -DRB1, -DQB1 and -DPB1, using the SBTexcellerator protocol, an ABI3130xl analyzer and SBTengine software. To examine how TCR variation is linked to lineage commitment, the study sequenced rearranged TCR alpha and beta chains from naive CD4+ and CD8+ T cells. Peripheral blood mononuclear cells were obtained from approximately 17 unrelated, healthy individuals. Summary of the overall study and its limitations: V genes, J genes and CDR3 charge together appeared to explain around an eighth of CD4/CD8 propensity variance, in a largely additive manner. In both chains, CD4+ lineage was linked to a positively charged CDR3, whereas CD8+ lineage was linked to a negatively charged CDR3. The study did not directly address possible repertoire bias arising from homeostatic proliferation of naive T cells. Reportedly, most V and J gene segments showed bias between naive CD4+ and CD8+ cells, and this bias held consistently across donors regardless of HLA genotype. Alpha and beta chains were sequenced in bulk and could not be paired, so combined chain effects were not evaluated.

The sequencer listed for this sample is 454 GS FLX Titanium. A previously published linear amplification protocol was used to build the TCR libraries, starting from roughly 500 ng of total RNA. The sequencing itself ran on the Roche/454 Genome Sequencer using Titanium chemistry. The paper's processing steps were these. From five or six of the healthy donors, about 74,000 rearranged TCR alpha transcripts were sequenced. Duplicate transcripts were dropped, and unique TCR clonotypes were identified by the CDR3 junction according to IMGT nomenclature. CD4 versus CD8 status was modeled on V and J genes by logistic regression in R 2.13.0, with adjustment for donor effects and Bonferroni correction for multiple testing. Clones were called with MiXCR by TCRdb after fastp trimmed the public reads at Q25, and only in-frame beta chains were retained. For every CDR3 protein sequence, its rows merge into one entry that carries the most common genes and DNA. The V and J calls shown here were made by TCRdb, not taken from the authors' results. In all, the sample holds approximately 180,000 distinct CDR3 sequences, and about 76% of those were seen once. Of the sample, less than 2.5% falls within the top ten clones.

About this clonotype: This clone's antigen is unknown. No base quality information exists; no much larger clone differs at one position.

Cells with a CD4+CD8-CD45RO-CD45RA+ profile were isolated by FACS and defined as naive CD4+ T cells, and those with a CD8+CD4-CD45RA+CD27bright profile were defined as naive CD8+ T cells. The antibodies used for sorting targeted CD4 (RPA-T4), CD8 (SK1), CD27 (O323), CD45RA (HI100) and CD45RO (UCHL1). V has 1 base trimmed and J has 4 bases trimmed; junction bases matching no gene number 8. The cysteine opens and the phenylalanine closes a CDR3 of 16 amino acids. This entry keeps only the CDR3 DNA: 48 bases, framed from base 1. Per the germline V gene (reference sequence), PRHDT is the CDR1 and FYEKMQ is the CDR2.

The V gene is TRBV13 and the J gene is TRBJ1-1, with 8 central nucleotides matching TRBD1. The sequence derives from a pool of human donors in good health; the sample pools cells from several healthy donors. Sequenced sample: naive CD4+ and CD8+ T cells sorted from blood, pooled from several donors. The intended sense of this specimen's cell subset or site label: FACS-sorted naive CD4+ (CD45RO-CD45RA+) and naive CD8+ (CD45RA+CD27bright) T cells. The bases read TGTGCCAGCAGCTTAGACCAGGGGGCAGGGATCACTGAAGCTTTCTTT. Translated, it gives CASSLDQGAGITEAFF.